One and the same sample provided the 5 T cell receptor beta chains below, sequenced in a study of long-term antiretroviral therapy in people with HIV. Survey level was the resolution at which the v3.0 immunoSEQ assay ran. Using immunoSEQ multiplex PCR, the repertoire was profiled, and TCRdb retains in-frame clones only, with some absent. The table includes fewer than 35,000 clones, roughly 80% detected once. The material was unsorted PBMCs, obtained 2 years after starting antiretroviral therapy. The receptors were sampled from a woman in her fifties or sixties with HIV.

This clone was detected a few times. This chain links TRBV7-9 with TRBJ1-6; D might be TRBD1 (5 bases). The CDR3 is 15 amino acids. CDR1 SEHNR and CDR2 FQNEAQ come from the germline V gene (reference sequence). The V end was cut by 5 bases, the J end by 7 bases, with 15 bases between. CDR3 DNA: TGTGCCAGCAGCCCACCGGGACTGGGGAATTCACCCCTCCACTTT. Protein sequence: CASSPPGLGNSPLHF.

This chain links TRBV9 with TRBJ1-6, with 9 nucleotides matching TRBD1. V trimming: 1 base; J trimming: 7 bases; junction bases outside the gene matches: 6. Germline CDR1 SGDLS, CDR2 YYNGEE. This CDR3 contains 16 residues. The DNA of the CDR3 is TGTGCCAGCAGCGTAAGGGACAGGGCTTCGAATTCACCCCTCCACTTT. It translates to CASSVRDRASNSPLHF.

J is TRBJ2-5 and V is TRBV5-1; 7 bases are shared with TRBD1. Germline V gives CDR1 SGHRS, CDR2 YFSETQ. This CDR3 spans 13 amino acids. V trimming: 2 bases; J trimming: 2 bases; junction bases outside the gene matches: 0. The CDR3 DNA reads TGCGCCAGCAGCTTCAGGGGGCAAGAGACCCAGTACTTC. Its protein product is CASSFRGQETQYF.

The chain links TRBV6-1 to TRBJ1-4; D may be TRBD1 (6 bases). Germline lookup yields CDR1 MNHNS and CDR2 SASEGT. CDR3 size: 15 residues. With 10 bases removed from V and 7 bases from J, the gap between germline ends came to 22 bases. The CDR3: CATTRQVRAGEKLFF. The CDR3 region has the DNA TGTGCCACCACGAGACAGGTCAGAGCAGGTGAAAAACTGTTTTTT.

The J gene is TRBJ2-5, the V gene TRBV4-1; a weak D match, TRBD2 (6 bases). Trimming left V 1 base short and J 1 base short, with 16 bases between. Germline V lookup: CDR1 MGHRA, CDR2 YSYEKL. The CDR3 totals 17 residues. This CDR3 reads CASSQGRGLGGQETQYF. The CDR3 nucleotides read TGCGCCAGCAGCCAAGGGAGGGGACTGGGTGGCCAAGAGACCCAGTACTTC.